This T cell receptor beta chain was recovered during a study of CD8 T cells in ankylosing spondylitis. Whole-study results and caveats: Relatively scarce in peripheral blood, disease-linked clones were CD8+.

This clonotype has only a few counts. The antigen remains unidentified. The V segment lost 0 bases and the J segment 4 bases; nucleotides outside the gene matches: 22. The CDR3 length is 22 residues. CDR1 and CDR2 (germline): SGHAT, FQNNGV. TCRdb passed the 5' RACE reads through MiXCR, listing each CDR3 protein once. The repertoire has fewer than 350,000 distinct CDR3 sequences, roughly 10% of them found once; the top ten carry roughly 9%. The sequenced material came from blood, either unsorted or a sorted T cell fraction (not recorded which). V is TRBV11-2 and J is TRBJ2-3, with 10 bases lining up with TRBD2. The sequence derives from a female donor with ankylosing spondylitis or in good health (not recorded which). The DNA of the CDR3 is TGTGCCAGCAGCTTAGATCGGGAGCGGGGGGGCGAATTTATAATTTACGCAGATACGCAGTATTTT. Its translation is CASSLDRERGGEFIIYADTQYF.